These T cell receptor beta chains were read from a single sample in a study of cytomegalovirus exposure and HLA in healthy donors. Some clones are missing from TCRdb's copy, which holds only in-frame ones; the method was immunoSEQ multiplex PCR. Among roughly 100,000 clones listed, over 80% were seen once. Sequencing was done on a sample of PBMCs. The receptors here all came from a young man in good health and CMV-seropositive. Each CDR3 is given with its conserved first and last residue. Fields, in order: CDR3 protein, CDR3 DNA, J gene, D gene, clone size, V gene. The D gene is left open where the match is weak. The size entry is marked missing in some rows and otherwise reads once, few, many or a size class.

CASTRGAYNEQFF,TGTGCCAGCACCCGGGGGGCCTACAATGAGCAGTTCTTC,TRBJ2-1,TRBD2,.,TRBV6-1
CATSGPSGKDNEQFF,TGTGCCACTTCGGGGCCTAGCGGCAAAGACAATGAGCAGTTCTTC,TRBJ2-1,TRBD2,.,TRBV19
CASSVRQGAEAFF,TGTGCCAGCAGCGTAAGACAGGGGGCCGAAGCTTTCTTT,TRBJ1-1,TRBD1,.,TRBV14
CASSLDWAYNEQFF,TGTGCCAGCAGCTTGGACTGGGCTTACAATGAGCAGTTCTTC,TRBJ2-1,.,few,TRBV11-1
CASSRTAGNGYF,TGTGCCAGCTCACGGACAGCGGGAAATGGGTACTTC,TRBJ2-5,.,.,TRBV18
CASSLERGGGEQYF,TGTGCCAGCAGCTTAGAGCGGGGGGGCGGGGAGCAGTACTTC,TRBJ2-7,TRBD2,.,TRBV5-4
CASSLWGFRGSGRPQHF,TGTGCCAGCAGTTTATGGGGGTTCCGGGGCAGCGGGCGGCCCCAGCATTTT,TRBJ1-5,.,few,TRBV28
CASSIRREAGVSFF,TGTGCCAGTAGTATACGAAGGGAGGCGGGGGTTTCTTTCTTT,TRBJ1-1,.,.,TRBV19
CASSSKTGRETQYF,TGTGCCAGCAGCTCGAAGACAGGGAGGGAGACCCAGTACTTC,TRBJ2-5,.,once,TRBV7-2
CAISEDSSNQPQHF,TGTGCCATCAGTGAGGACAGTAGCAATCAGCCCCAGCATTTT,TRBJ1-5,.,.,TRBV10-3
CASSPGTGGGTEAFF,TGTGCCAGCAGTCCGGGGACAGGCGGGGGCACTGAAGCTTTCTTT,TRBJ1-1,TRBD1,.,TRBV27
CATSRDRTSHTEAFF,TGTGCCACCAGCAGAGATCGGACAAGTCACACTGAAGCTTTCTTT,TRBJ1-1,.,.,TRBV15
CASSLDRAETQYF,TGTGCCAGCAGCTTGGACAGGGCGGAGACCCAGTACTTC,TRBJ2-5,.,.,TRBV5-4
CASSDPVGTGGGETQYF,TGTGCCAGCAGTGACCCAGTTGGGACAGGGGGCGGAGAGACCCAGTACTTC,TRBJ2-5,TRBD1,.,TRBV2
CASSPRQGIMSEQYF,TGCGCCAGCAGCCCCCGACAGGGCATTATGTCCGAGCAGTACTTC,TRBJ2-7,TRBD1,few,TRBV5-1
CASSLDISGNTEAFF,TGTGCCAGCAGCTTAGACATCTCAGGGAACACTGAAGCTTTCTTT,TRBJ1-1,.,few,TRBV7-9
CASSPSKGQEKLFF,TGTGCCAGCAGTCCCTCGAAGGGGCAGGAAAAACTGTTTTTT,TRBJ1-4,.,few,TRBV27
CASSVGTSGGYQETQYF,TGCGCCAGCAGTGTGGGGACTAGCGGGGGGTACCAAGAGACCCAGTACTTC,TRBJ2-5,TRBD2,.,TRBV10-2